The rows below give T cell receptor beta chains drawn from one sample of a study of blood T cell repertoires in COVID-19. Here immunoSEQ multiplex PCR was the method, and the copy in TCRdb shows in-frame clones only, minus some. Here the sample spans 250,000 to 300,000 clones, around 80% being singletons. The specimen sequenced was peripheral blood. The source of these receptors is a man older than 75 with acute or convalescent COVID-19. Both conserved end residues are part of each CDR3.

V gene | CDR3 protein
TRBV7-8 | CASSFRDRGSDTIYF
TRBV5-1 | CASSSGQASYNEQFF
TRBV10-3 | CAISGSVATDTQYF
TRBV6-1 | CASSELSAGLAGVGGANVLTF
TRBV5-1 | CASSLDPGTYEQYF
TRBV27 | CASSSLTEAFF
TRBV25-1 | CASSPGQLNSPLHF
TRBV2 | CASSAQVDYGYTF
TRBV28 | CASSLLLSPRHGYTF
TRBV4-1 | CASSQIYSGGTQYF
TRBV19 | CASSSLAGGQQETQYF
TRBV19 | CASHRAYSNQPQHF
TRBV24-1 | CATSDLSRNYGYTF
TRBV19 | CASRGGSSGNTIYF
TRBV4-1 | CASSQEAGGVYNEQFF
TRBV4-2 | CASSQDSRSGRPDTQYF
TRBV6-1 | CASTESGLKPEYTF
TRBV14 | CASSNRAGTEAFF
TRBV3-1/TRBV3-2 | CASSQTSGTSAEQYF
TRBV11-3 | CASSLGWGDRANNEQFF
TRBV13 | CASSTGQGIQYF
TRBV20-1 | CSATDPGTSGTNEQFF
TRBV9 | CASSEGQGGGTQYF
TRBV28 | CASSEGDRRSYEQYF
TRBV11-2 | CASRDTRGNTEAFF
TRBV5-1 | CASSLGFLTDMNTEAFF
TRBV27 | CASREIAEYNEQFF
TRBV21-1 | CASSKARTGTGGARFSYNEQFF
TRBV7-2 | CASSFQGALSEKLFF
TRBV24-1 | CATSDVLGGSGELFF
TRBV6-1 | CASSDRTSGGEETQYF
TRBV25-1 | CASSDPGEGQYF
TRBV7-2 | CASSPHQGNTEAFF
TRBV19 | CASSIPGVRDTQYF
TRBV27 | CASSPLTGGDEQYF
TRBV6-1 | CASSVTGGGIKNIQYF
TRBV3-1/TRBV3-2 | CASSQGGQAVAYNEQFF